These T cell receptor beta chains were read from a single sample in a study of blood T cell repertoires in COVID-19. Sequencing was performed with immunoSEQ multiplex PCR; in TCRdb, only in-frame clones are kept and a portion is missing. The sample yields some 160,000 clones, around nine tenths seen once. The sequencing input was PBMCs or T cells enriched from blood (not recorded which). The source is a woman in her forties or fifties who had recovered from COVID-19. The conserved cysteine and the conserved F or W are not part of the CDR3 here.

j_call v_call cdr3_aa
TRBJ1-5 TRBV2 ASSEGVSNQPQH
TRBJ2-1 TRBV7-3 ASSLGVEGEQF
TRBJ1-2 TRBV27 ASSLRRTLSGSYGYT
TRBJ1-2 TRBV5-1 ASSPPGTANYGYT
TRBJ2-2 TRBV7-2 ASTYGGPAGELF
TRBJ1-2 TRBV27 ASSPQPTGEDGYT
TRBJ1-2 TRBV6-6 ASSYPDTYGYT
TRBJ1-4 TRBV5-4 ASSLGGTGDEKLF
TRBJ1-2 TRBV5-4 ASSSDRGNGYT
TRBJ2-7 TRBV7-3 ASSLDREDEQY
TRBJ1-5 TRBV6-2/TRBV6-3 ASSPPPQGAFRRYSNQPQH
TRBJ1-2 TRBV23-1 ASSQYGQADLCYT
TRBJ1-1 TRBV19 ASGTGGTEAF
TRBJ1-2 TRBV7-9 APGGQPGGYT
TRBJ1-2 TRBV24-1 ATSAGTGRSLGGYT
TRBJ1-5 TRBV11-2 ASSLSTAGNQPQH
TRBJ2-1 TRBV2 ASRSGTGAYNEQF
TRBJ2-3 TRBV5-1 ASSTGQGTDTQY
TRBJ2-2 TRBV6-4 ASKETVNTGELF
TRBJ1-3 TRBV6-5 ASSTRQAGNTIY
TRBJ2-1 TRBV6-2/TRBV6-3 ASSYDRYNEQF
TRBJ2-6 TRBV2 ASSGTGENVLT
TRBJ1-2 TRBV19 ASRQTGLDGYT
TRBJ2-6 TRBV7-2 ASSFSGDGANVLT
TRBJ2-3 TRBV2 ASSYRDPGGDTQY
TRBJ2-1 TRBV7-9 ASSFVPLAGTYNEQF
TRBJ1-2 TRBV9 ASSPRQVNYGYT
TRBJ2-7 TRBV11-2 ASSPGDRPSEQY
TRBJ2-7 TRBV5-4 ASSSLAGVDYEQY
TRBJ2-7 TRBV11-2 ASSFTMTGYDEQY
TRBJ1-4 TRBV29-1 SVEANTGTKDEKLF